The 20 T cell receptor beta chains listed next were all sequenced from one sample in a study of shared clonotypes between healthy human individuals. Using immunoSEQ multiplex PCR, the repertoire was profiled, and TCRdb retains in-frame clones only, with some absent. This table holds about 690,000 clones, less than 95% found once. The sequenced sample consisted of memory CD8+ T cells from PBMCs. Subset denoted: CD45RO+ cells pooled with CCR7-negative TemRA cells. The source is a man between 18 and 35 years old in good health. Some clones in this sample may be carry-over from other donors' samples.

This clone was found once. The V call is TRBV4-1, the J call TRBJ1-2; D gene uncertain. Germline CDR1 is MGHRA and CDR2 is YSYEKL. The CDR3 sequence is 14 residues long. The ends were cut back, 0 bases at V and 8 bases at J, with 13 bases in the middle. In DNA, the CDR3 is TGCGCCAGCAGCCAAGATACATCGGGATACGGCTACACCTTC. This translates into CASSQDTSGYGYTF.

The DNA of the CDR3 is TGCGCCAGCAGCTTGGTAGGGCTTGAGGGGAACGAGCAGTACTTC. This gives the protein CASSLVGLEGNEQYF. The chain has TRBV5-1 and TRBJ2-7; D tentatively fits TRBD1 or TRBD2 (5 bases each). Between the trimmed V and J ends, which lost 0 bases and 5 bases, there was a span of 15 bases. Germline V lookup: CDR1 SGHRS, CDR2 YFSETQ. The CDR3 spans 15 residues.

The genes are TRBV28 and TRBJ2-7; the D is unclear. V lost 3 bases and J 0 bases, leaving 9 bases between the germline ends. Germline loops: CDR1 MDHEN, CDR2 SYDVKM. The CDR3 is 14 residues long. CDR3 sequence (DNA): TGTGCCAGCAGTTTCGGTGGCAGCTCCTACGAGCAGTACTTC. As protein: CASSFGGSSYEQYF. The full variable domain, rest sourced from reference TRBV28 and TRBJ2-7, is DVKVTQSSRYLVKRTGEKVFLECVQDMDHENMFWYRQDPGLGLRLIYFSYDVKMKEKGDIPEGYSVSREKKERFSLILESASTNQTSMYLCASSFGGSSYEQYFGPGTRLTVT.

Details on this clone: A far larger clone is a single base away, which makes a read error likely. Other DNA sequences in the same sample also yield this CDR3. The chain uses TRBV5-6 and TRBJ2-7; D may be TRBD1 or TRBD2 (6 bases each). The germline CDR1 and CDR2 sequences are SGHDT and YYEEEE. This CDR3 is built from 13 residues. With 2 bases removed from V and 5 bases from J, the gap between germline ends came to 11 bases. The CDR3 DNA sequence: TGTGCCAGCAGCTTTGGGGGGCGGAACGAGCAGTACTTC. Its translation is CASSFGGRNEQYF.

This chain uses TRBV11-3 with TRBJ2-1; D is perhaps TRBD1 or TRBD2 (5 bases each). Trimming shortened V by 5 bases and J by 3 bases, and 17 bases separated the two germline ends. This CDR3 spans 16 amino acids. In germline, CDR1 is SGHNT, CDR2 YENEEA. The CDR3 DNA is TGTGCCAGCAGCCCCTGGGGGACCATCGACTACAATGAGCAGTTCTTC. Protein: CASSPWGTIDYNEQFF.

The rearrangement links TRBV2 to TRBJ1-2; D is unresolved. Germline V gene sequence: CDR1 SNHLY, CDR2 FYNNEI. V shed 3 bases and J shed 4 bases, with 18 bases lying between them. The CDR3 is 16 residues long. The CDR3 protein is CASSDLGGEWGYGYTF. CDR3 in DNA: TGTGCCAGCAGTGATCTAGGCGGGGAATGGGGCTATGGCTACACCTTC.

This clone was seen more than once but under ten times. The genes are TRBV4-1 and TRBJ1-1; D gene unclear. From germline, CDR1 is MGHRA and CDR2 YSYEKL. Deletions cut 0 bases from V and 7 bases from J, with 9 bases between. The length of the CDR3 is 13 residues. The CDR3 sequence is CASSQEEAREAFF. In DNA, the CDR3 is TGCGCCAGCAGCCAAGAAGAGGCACGTGAAGCTTTCTTT.

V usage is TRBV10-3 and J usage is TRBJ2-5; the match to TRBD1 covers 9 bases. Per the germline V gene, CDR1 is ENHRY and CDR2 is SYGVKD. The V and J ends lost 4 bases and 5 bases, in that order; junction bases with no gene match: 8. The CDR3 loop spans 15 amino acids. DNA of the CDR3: TGTGCCATCAGTGGGGGGACAGGGTACCGGGAGACCCAGTACTTC. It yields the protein CAISGGTGYRETQYF.

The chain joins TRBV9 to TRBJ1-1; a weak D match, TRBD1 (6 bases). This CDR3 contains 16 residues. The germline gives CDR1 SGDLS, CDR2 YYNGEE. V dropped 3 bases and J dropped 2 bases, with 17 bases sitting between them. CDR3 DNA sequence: TGTGCCAGCAGCGCAACCTCGACAGGCAGAAACACTGAAGCTTTCTTT. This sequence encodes CASSATSTGRNTEAFF.

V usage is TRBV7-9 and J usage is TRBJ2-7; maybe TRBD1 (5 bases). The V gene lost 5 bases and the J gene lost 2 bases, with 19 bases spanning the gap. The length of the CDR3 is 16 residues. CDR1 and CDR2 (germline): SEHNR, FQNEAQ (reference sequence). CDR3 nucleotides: TGTGCCAGCAGCCCTAAAGGGGCTAATTCTCCCTACGAGCAGTACTTC. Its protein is CASSPKGANSPYEQYF.

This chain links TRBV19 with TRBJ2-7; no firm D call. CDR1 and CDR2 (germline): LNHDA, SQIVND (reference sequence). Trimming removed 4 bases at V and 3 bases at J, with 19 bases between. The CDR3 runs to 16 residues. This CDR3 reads CASSSHWTTGSYEQYF. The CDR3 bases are TGTGCCAGTAGTAGCCATTGGACGACCGGCAGCTACGAGCAGTACTTC. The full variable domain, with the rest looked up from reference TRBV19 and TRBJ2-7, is DGGITQSPKYLFRKEGQNVTLSCEQNLNHDAMYWYRQDPGQGLRLIYYSQIVNDFQKGDIAEGYSVSREKKESFPLTVTSAQKNPTAFYLCASSSHWTTGSYEQYFGPGTRLTVT.

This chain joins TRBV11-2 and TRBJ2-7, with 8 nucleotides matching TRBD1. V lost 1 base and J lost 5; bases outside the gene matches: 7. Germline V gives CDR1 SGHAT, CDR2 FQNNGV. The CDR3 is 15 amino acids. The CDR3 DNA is TGTGCCAGCAGCTTAGTGCGACAGGGGCTTGACGAGCAGTACTTC. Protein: CASSLVRQGLDEQYF.

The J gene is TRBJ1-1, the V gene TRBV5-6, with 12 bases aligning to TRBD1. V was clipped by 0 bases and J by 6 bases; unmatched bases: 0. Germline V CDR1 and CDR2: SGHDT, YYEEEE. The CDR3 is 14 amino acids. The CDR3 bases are TGTGCCAGCAGCTTGGGGGACAGGGGGCCTGAAGCTTTCTTT. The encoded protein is CASSLGDRGPEAFF.

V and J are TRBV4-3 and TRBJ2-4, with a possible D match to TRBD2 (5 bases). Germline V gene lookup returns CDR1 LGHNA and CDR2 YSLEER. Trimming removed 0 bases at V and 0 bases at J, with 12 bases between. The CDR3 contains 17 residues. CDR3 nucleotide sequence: TGCGCCAGCAGCCAAGATCCCCGTGGGAGAGCCAAAAACATTCAGTACTTC. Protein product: CASSQDPRGRAKNIQYF.

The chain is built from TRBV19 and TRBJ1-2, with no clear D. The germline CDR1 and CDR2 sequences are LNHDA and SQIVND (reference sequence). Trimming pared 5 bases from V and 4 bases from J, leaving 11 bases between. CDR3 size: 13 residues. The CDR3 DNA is TGTGCCAGTAGTCCGGGATTCACCTATGGCTACACCTTC. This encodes CASSPGFTYGYTF.

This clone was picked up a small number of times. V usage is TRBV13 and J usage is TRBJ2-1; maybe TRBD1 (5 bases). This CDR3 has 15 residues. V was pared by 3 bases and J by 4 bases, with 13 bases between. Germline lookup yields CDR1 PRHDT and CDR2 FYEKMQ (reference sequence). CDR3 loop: CASSLRQGPYNEQFF. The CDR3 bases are TGTGCCAGCAGCTTGAGGCAGGGCCCTTACAATGAGCAGTTCTTC.

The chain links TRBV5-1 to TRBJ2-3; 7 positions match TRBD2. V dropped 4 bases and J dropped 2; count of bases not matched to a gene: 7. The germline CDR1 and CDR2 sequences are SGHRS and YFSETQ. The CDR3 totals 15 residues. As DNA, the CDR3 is TGCGCCAGCAGCCCGGGGACTATTACCACAGATACGCAGTATTTT. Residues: CASSPGTITTDTQYF.

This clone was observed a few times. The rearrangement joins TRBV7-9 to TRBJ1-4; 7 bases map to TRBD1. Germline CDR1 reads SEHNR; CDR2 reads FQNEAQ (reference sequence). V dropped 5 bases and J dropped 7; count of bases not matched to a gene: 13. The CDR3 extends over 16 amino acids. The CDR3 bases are TGTGCCAGCAGCCCCACACGGGGGGGACAGTTTGAAAAACTGTTTTTT. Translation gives CASSPTRGGQFEKLFF.

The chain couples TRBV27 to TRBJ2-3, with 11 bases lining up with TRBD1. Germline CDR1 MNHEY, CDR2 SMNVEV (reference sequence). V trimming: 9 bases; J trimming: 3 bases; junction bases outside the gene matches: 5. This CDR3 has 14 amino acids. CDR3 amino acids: CASARDRGTDTQYF. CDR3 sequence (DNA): TGTGCCAGTGCCCGGGACAGGGGGACAGATACGCAGTATTTT.

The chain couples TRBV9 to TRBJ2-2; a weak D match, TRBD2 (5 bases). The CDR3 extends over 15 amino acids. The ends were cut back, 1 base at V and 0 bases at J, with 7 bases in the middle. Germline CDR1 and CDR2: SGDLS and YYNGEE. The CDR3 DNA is TGTGCCAGCAGCGTACGGGATACGAACACCGGGGAGCTGTTTTTT. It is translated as CASSVRDTNTGELFF.